Each of the 3 T cell receptor beta chains below was sequenced from the same sample in a study of T-cell memory formation after mild COVID-19. In TCRdb, the 5' RACE reads were re-called with MiXCR into one record per CDR3 protein. The table includes roughly 400,000 distinct CDR3 sequences, about a sixth detected once. The sequenced material came from PBMCs or a T cell subset sorted from them (not recorded which). Receptors originate from a man younger than 35 who had mild COVID-19 (a few samples of this study predate the infection). Cell type and time point are not known.

V and J are TRBV5-4 and TRBJ2-3; 7 bases match TRBD2. Trimming removed 1 base from V and 2 bases from J; junction bases left unmatched: 4. Germline V gene data show CDR1 as SGHNT and CDR2 as YYREEE (reference sequence). This CDR3 contains 15 residues. CDR3 DNA: TGTGCCAGCAGCTTGCGAGGACTAGACACAGATACGCAGTATTTT. It translates to CASSLRGLDTDTQYF.

Judged by abundance, this clonotype is medium-sized. The chain couples TRBV5-1 to TRBJ2-1, with 8 bases matching TRBD2. Germline CDR1 SGHRS, CDR2 YFSETQ. The V and J ends lost 1 base and 7 bases, in that order; junction bases with no gene match: 10. The CDR3 loop spans 16 amino acids. The CDR3 sequence is CASSLYSGEGGNEQFF. CDR3 nucleotides: TGCGCCAGCAGCTTGTATAGCGGGGAAGGGGGAAATGAGCAGTTCTTC.

This chain uses TRBV4-1 with TRBJ1-1; 9 nucleotides agree with TRBD1. In germline, CDR1 is MGHRA, CDR2 YSYEKL. CDR3 size: 15 residues. V lost 5 bases to trimming and J lost 4 bases; unmatched junction nucleotides: 8. In DNA, the CDR3 is TGCGCCAGCAGCTCCCCGGGACAGGGAACCACTGAAGCTTTCTTT. Translated, it gives CASSSPGQGTTEAFF.